This T cell receptor beta chain was sequenced in a study of CD8 T cells in ankylosing spondylitis. Study-level points and caveats: In the blood and synovial fluid of reactive arthritis, some motif variants had been previously reported.

The sample holds many counts of this clonotype. Its antigen is unknown. Trimming left V 6 bases short and J 4 bases short, with 15 bases between. CDR1 is MGHRA and CDR2 is YSYEKL in the germline V gene. The CDR3 has 14 residues. Quantitative molecular-barcoded 5'-RACE generated the TCR beta libraries. TCRdb independently ran MiXCR on the 5' RACE reads; one entry per CDR3 protein. The sample includes over 150,000 distinct CDR3 sequences, about 13% of them seen just once. The sequenced sample was blood, either unsorted or a sorted T cell fraction (not recorded which). The source is a male donor with ankylosing spondylitis or in good health (not recorded which). The chain couples TRBV4-1 to TRBJ1-1; D may be TRBD1 (6 bases). In DNA, the CDR3 is TGCGCCAGCAGTGGGACATCCCTGGGCACTGAAGCTTTCTTT. Translating it yields CASSGTSLGTEAFF.